This T cell receptor (beta chain) appears in the sequencing data of a study of regulatory T cells in long-lasting Graves disease. This clonotype was seen many times. Time point in this sample: newly diagnosed GD, antithyroid drugs for less than 3 months. There was RNA extracted from PBMCs, and the TCR library was made from it. The CDR3 extends over 13 amino acids. The V gene's germline CDR1 is MNHEY and CDR2 SMNVEV (reference sequence). V lost 6 bases and J lost 6; bases outside the gene matches: 3. Combining iRepertoire HTBI primers with Arm-PCR of CDR3 regions, the authors built TCR beta libraries. TCRdb called the multiplex PCR reads again in MiXCR, with one record for every CDR3 protein. The sample contains 350,000 to 450,000 distinct CDR3 sequences, approximately 16% of which appear only once. Another study also made use of these data, one on T cells in Graves' hyperthyroidism and ophthalmopathy. That publication notes: The patients, who ranged from 18 to 65 in age, presented with newly diagnosed hyperthyroidism lasting under 2 months. The primer set for the first-round RT-PCR of the TCR CDR3 was HTBI.

The sequence derives from a man aged 35 to 55 with Graves disease. This material consisted of peripheral blood mononuclear cells (PBMCs), taken at new diagnosis, from a patient treated with antithyroid drugs. The rearrangement links TRBV27 to TRBJ2-1; 9 bases align to TRBD1. For the CDR3, the DNA is TGTGCCAGCAGCTGGACAGGGGTCAATGAGCAGTTCTTC. Its protein is CASSWTGVNEQFF.